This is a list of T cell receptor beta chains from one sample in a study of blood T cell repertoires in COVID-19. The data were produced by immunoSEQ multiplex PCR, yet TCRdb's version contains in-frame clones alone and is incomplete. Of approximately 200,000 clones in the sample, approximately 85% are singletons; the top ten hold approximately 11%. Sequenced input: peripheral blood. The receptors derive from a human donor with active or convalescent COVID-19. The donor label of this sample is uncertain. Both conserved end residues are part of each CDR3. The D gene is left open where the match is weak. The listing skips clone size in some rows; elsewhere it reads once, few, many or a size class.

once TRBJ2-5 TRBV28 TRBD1 TGTGCCAATGTACCGGGACAGGGAAACGGGAGTCGGCGTGGAGAGACCCAGTACTTC CANVPGQGNGSRRGETQYF
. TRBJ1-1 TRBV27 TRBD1 TGTGCCAGCAGTCCCCGACAGGGACACACTGAAGCTTTCTTT CASSPRQGHTEAFF
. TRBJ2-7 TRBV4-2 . TGTGCCAGCAGCCATCCCTTAAACGAGCAGTACTTC CASSHPLNEQYF
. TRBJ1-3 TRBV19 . TGTGCCAGTAGTATGGGACTGAGCTCTGGAAACACCATATATTTT CASSMGLSSGNTIYF
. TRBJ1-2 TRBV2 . TGTGCCAGCAGTGGGCGTCAGGGCTTCTCTGGCTACACCTTC CASSGRQGFSGYTF
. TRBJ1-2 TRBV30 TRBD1 TGTGCCTGGAGTGTAAACAGAGGGGGCTTTGGCTACACCTTC CAWSVNRGGFGYTF
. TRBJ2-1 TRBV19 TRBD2 TGTGCCAGTAGTACCCCTCTACTCACTAGCGGGAGTTTTTTGAATGAGCAGTTCTTC CASSTPLLTSGSFLNEQFF
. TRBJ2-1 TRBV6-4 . TGTGCCAGCAGTGACGGGCCCTACAATGAGCAGTTCTTC CASSDGPYNEQFF
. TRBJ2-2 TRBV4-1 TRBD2 TGCGCCAGCAGCCAAGTAGCGGGAGGTGGGACCGGGGAGCTGTTTTTT CASSQVAGGGTGELFF
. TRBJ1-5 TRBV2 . TGTGCCAGCAGACAGACTAGCAATCAGCCCCAGCATTTT CASRQTSNQPQHF
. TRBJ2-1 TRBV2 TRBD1 TGTGCCAGCAGTGACGCAGGGGGATCGGATGAGCAGTTCTTC CASSDAGGSDEQFF
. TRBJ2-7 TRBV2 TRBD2 TGTGCCAGCAGTATAGCGGGAAACGAGCAGTACTTC CASSIAGNEQYF
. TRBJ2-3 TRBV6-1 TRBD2 TGTGCCAGCAGTGTCGGGACTAGCGGGTTTCGAACCACAGATACGCAGTATTTT CASSVGTSGFRTTDTQYF
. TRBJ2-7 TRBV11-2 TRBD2 TGTGCCAGCAGAAGACTAGCGGGGGCCCCCAGACAGTACTTC CASRRLAGAPRQYF
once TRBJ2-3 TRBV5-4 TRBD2 TGTGCCAGCACCTCGTCCAGTAGCGGGAGGTCCGGAGATACGCAGTATTTT CASTSSSSGRSGDTQYF
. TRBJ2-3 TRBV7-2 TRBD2 TGTGCCAGCAGCCCACGGGGGGTATCTAGCACAGATACGCAGTATTTT CASSPRGVSSTDTQYF
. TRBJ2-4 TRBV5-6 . TGTGCCAGCAGCTTACAGGGCGAAAACATTCAGTACTTC CASSLQGENIQYF
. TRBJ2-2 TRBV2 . TGTGCCATCCCCCGGGACTCTTTAGGCGGGGAGCTGTTTTTT CAIPRDSLGGELFF
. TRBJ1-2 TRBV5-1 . TGCGCCAGCAGCTCCAGGGACTCCTCCTATGGCTACACCTTC CASSSRDSSYGYTF